A selection of T cell receptor beta chains follows, all from one sample in a study of circulating and synovial CD4+ cells in juvenile arthritis. Using immunoSEQ multiplex PCR, the repertoire was profiled, and TCRdb retains in-frame clones only, with some absent. The table records 2,500 to 3,000 clones, 85% to 90% of them present only once. Sequencing was carried out using HLA-DR+ CD4+ T cells from blood. The receptors derive from a human donor with juvenile idiopathic arthritis. Both conserved end residues are part of each CDR3. Each record gives: CDR3 DNA, CDR3 protein, D gene, V gene, J gene, clone size. A D gene is named only where the DNA matches it firmly. The listing skips clone size in some rows; elsewhere it reads once, few, many or a size class.

DNA: TGTGCCAGCAGCCTACTCCCGTTTCACGAGCAGTACTTC; CDR3: CASSLLPFHEQYF; D: .; V: TRBV11-3; J: TRBJ2-7; size: .
DNA: TGTGCCTGGAGTGGGCAGGGATACGAGCAGTACTTC; CDR3: CAWSGQGYEQYF; D: .; V: TRBV30; J: TRBJ2-7; size: once
DNA: TGCAGCGTGACAGGGGGCGCAAGAGATACGCAGTATTTT; CDR3: CSVTGGARDTQYF; D: TRBD1; V: TRBV29-1; J: TRBJ2-3; size: .
DNA: TGTGCCAGCAGCTTCAGTGACAACGGGGAGAACACTGAAGCTTTCTTT; CDR3: CASSFSDNGENTEAFF; D: .; V: TRBV11-1; J: TRBJ1-1; size: once
DNA: TGCGCCAGCAGCCAGAACGGAGAGACCCAGTACTTC; CDR3: CASSQNGETQYF; D: .; V: TRBV4-1; J: TRBJ2-5; size: .
DNA: TGTGCCAGCAGCTTAGGGGTCGGCGGTACGCAGTATTTT; CDR3: CASSLGVGGTQYF; D: .; V: TRBV7-9; J: TRBJ2-3; size: once
DNA: TGTGCCAGCAGCGTTAACAGGCGCTCTGGAAACACCATATATTTT; CDR3: CASSVNRRSGNTIYF; D: .; V: TRBV9; J: TRBJ1-3; size: .
DNA: TGCGCCAGCAGCCCCGAGACAGGGAGGACTGAAGCTTTCTTT; CDR3: CASSPETGRTEAFF; D: TRBD1; V: TRBV5-1; J: TRBJ1-1; size: .
DNA: TGTGCCAGCAGCCTACGGGGGGAGCAGCCCCAGCATTTT; CDR3: CASSLRGEQPQHF; D: .; V: TRBV11-2; J: TRBJ1-5; size: .
DNA: TGCGCCAGCAGCTTGGTCTCAGGGCTGGAGGAAAAACTGTTTTTT; CDR3: CASSLVSGLEEKLFF; D: .; V: TRBV5-1; J: TRBJ1-4; size: .
DNA: TGTGCCAGCAGCTTATTAAATGAAGCTTTCTTT; CDR3: CASSLLNEAFF; D: .; V: TRBV7-9; J: TRBJ1-1; size: .
DNA: TGTGCCAGCAGGACCGCCGGCGGGAGTTTAAACACCATATATTTT; CDR3: CASRTAGGSLNTIYF; D: .; V: TRBV6-5; J: TRBJ1-3; size: .
DNA: TGTGCCAGCAGCTTGGACCGGGGTAACTATGGCTACACCTTC; CDR3: CASSLDRGNYGYTF; D: .; V: TRBV5-4; J: TRBJ1-2; size: .
DNA: TGTGCCAGCAGCTTGAGAAGCGGGAGTGCCAACAATGAGCAGTTCTTC; CDR3: CASSLRSGSANNEQFF; D: TRBD2; V: TRBV7-3; J: TRBJ2-1; size: .
DNA: TGTGCCAGCAGCTTAGGACTACTAGAGACCACAGATACGCAGTATTTT; CDR3: CASSLGLLETTDTQYF; D: .; V: TRBV7-2; J: TRBJ2-3; size: once
DNA: TGCGCCAGCAGCTTGGCGGGACTAGCGGGAGGGAATAATGAGCAGTTCTTC; CDR3: CASSLAGLAGGNNEQFF; D: TRBD2; V: TRBV5-1; J: TRBJ2-1; size: .
DNA: TGTGCCAGCAGCTCGAAACACCAGAACACTGAAGCTTTCTTT; CDR3: CASSSKHQNTEAFF; D: .; V: TRBV5-5; J: TRBJ1-1; size: .
DNA: TGCAGCGTTGGGGGGGTCTCCTACAATGAGCAGTTCTTC; CDR3: CSVGGVSYNEQFF; D: .; V: TRBV29-1; J: TRBJ2-1; size: .
DNA: TGTGCCAGCAGCCAAGATAAAAGCGGGGGGCCCGTAGATACGCAGTATTTT; CDR3: CASSQDKSGGPVDTQYF; D: TRBD2; V: TRBV4-2; J: TRBJ2-3; size: .
DNA: TGTGCCAGCAGCCACAGACAGCCTAGCAATCAGCCCCAGCATTTT; CDR3: CASSHRQPSNQPQHF; D: .; V: TRBV2; J: TRBJ1-5; size: .
DNA: TGTGCCAGCAGTAAAGGACAGGGTGGGGCCAACGTCCTGACTTTC; CDR3: CASSKGQGGANVLTF; D: TRBD1; V: TRBV6-5; J: TRBJ2-6; size: .
DNA: TGCGCCAGCAGCTGGGCTTTCGATAATGAAAAACTGTTTTTT; CDR3: CASSWAFDNEKLFF; D: .; V: TRBV5-1; J: TRBJ1-4; size: .
DNA: TGTGCCAGCAGCAAAGTAAACAGGGGCGACCTTAACTATGGCTACACCTTC; CDR3: CASSKVNRGDLNYGYTF; D: .; V: TRBV21-1; J: TRBJ1-2; size: .
DNA: TGTGCCAGCAGTTCACCCGGGACAGGGGGCTACACAGCTTTCTTT; CDR3: CASSSPGTGGYTAFF; D: TRBD1; V: TRBV6-5; J: TRBJ1-1; size: .
DNA: TGTGCCAGCAGTTTACAGGGGGCCTATGGCTACACCTTC; CDR3: CASSLQGAYGYTF; D: TRBD1; V: TRBV28; J: TRBJ1-2; size: .
DNA: TGTGCCAGCAGCGCAGGACTGAGTGACTACACCTTC; CDR3: CASSAGLSDYTF; D: .; V: TRBV13; J: TRBJ1-2; size: .
DNA: TGTGCCAGCAGCCTCGGACTAGCGGGAGAGGGTGATCAGTATTTT; CDR3: CASSLGLAGEGDQYF; D: TRBD2; V: TRBV7-6; J: TRBJ2-3; size: few
DNA: TGTGCCAGCGGGACTAGCGATAGCACAGATACGCAGTATTTT; CDR3: CASGTSDSTDTQYF; D: TRBD2; V: TRBV7-9; J: TRBJ2-3; size: .
DNA: TGCGCCAGCAGCCCCGGTTCCTATAATTCACCCCTCCACTTT; CDR3: CASSPGSYNSPLHF; D: .; V: TRBV5-6; J: TRBJ1-6; size: .
DNA: TGCGCCAGCAGCCAAGATAGGAGGGTAGATCAGCCCCAGCATTTT; CDR3: CASSQDRRVDQPQHF; D: .; V: TRBV4-1; J: TRBJ1-5; size: .
DNA: TGTGCCAGCAGTGACCCCTTGTCCATATATTTT; CDR3: CASSDPLSIYF; D: .; V: TRBV6-4; J: TRBJ1-3; size: few
DNA: TGTGCCAGCAAGACTCATAGCAATCAGCCCCAGCATTTT; CDR3: CASKTHSNQPQHF; D: .; V: TRBV6-1; J: TRBJ1-5; size: .
DNA: TGTGCCAGCAGCGTAGGGGACAGCGGGGGTTACAATGGGCAGTTCTTC; CDR3: CASSVGDSGGYNGQFF; D: .; V: TRBV9; J: TRBJ2-1; size: .
DNA: TGTGCCAGTAGTAAGACTAGCACAGATACGCAGTATTTT; CDR3: CASSKTSTDTQYF; D: .; V: TRBV19; J: TRBJ2-3; size: .
DNA: TGTGCCTGGAGTGTAAGGGGTTACGAGCAGTACTTC; CDR3: CAWSVRGYEQYF; D: .; V: TRBV30; J: TRBJ2-7; size: .
DNA: TGTGCCAGCAGTTACGGGGTGGACAGTATAGCCTACGAGCAGTACTTC; CDR3: CASSYGVDSIAYEQYF; D: .; V: TRBV6-5; J: TRBJ2-7; size: once
DNA: TGTGCCAGCAGACCGCGGTGGAGCTACGAGCAGTACTTC; CDR3: CASRPRWSYEQYF; D: .; V: TRBV7-8; J: TRBJ2-7; size: .
DNA: TGTGCCAGCAGTACCCGGGACAGCGGACACTATGGCTACACCTTC; CDR3: CASSTRDSGHYGYTF; D: TRBD1; V: TRBV6-1; J: TRBJ1-2; size: .
DNA: TGCGCCAGCAGCCAAGATTCGGCAGGGGGACGCCCGGCGACTTTT; CDR3: CASSQDSAGGRPATF; D: TRBD1; V: TRBV4-3; J: TRBJ2-3; size: .
DNA: TGTGCCAGTTCTCGGGAAAGGAAAGAGACCCAGTACTTC; CDR3: CASSRERKETQYF; D: .; V: TRBV19; J: TRBJ2-5; size: .
DNA: TGTGCCAGCAGGACTAGCGGGGGCCGCGAGCAGTACTTC; CDR3: CASRTSGGREQYF; D: TRBD2; V: TRBV27; J: TRBJ2-7; size: .
DNA: TGTGCCAGCAGGGGACGATGGGACATACATAACTTC; CDR3: CASRGRWDIHNF; D: .; V: TRBV6-6; J: TRBJ2-7; size: .
DNA: TGTGCCAGCTCTCGCAGCTCCTACAATGAGCAGTTCTTC; CDR3: CASSRSSYNEQFF; D: .; V: TRBV6-5; J: TRBJ2-1; size: .
DNA: TGTGCCAGCAGCTTACAGGGTATCGATCAGCCCCAGCATTTT; CDR3: CASSLQGIDQPQHF; D: .; V: TRBV7-9; J: TRBJ1-5; size: .
DNA: TGCGCCAGCAGTGCTACTAGCGGATACAATGAGCAGTTCTTC; CDR3: CASSATSGYNEQFF; D: TRBD2; V: TRBV10-2; J: TRBJ2-1; size: .
DNA: TGTGCCAGCCATTCCATCCCGGGACAGGGCGACTATGGCTACACCTTC; CDR3: CASHSIPGQGDYGYTF; D: TRBD1; V: TRBV5-6; J: TRBJ1-2; size: .
DNA: TGTGCCAGCAGCTCCGATATAGTCCCTGAAGCTTTCTTT; CDR3: CASSSDIVPEAFF; D: .; V: TRBV5-4; J: TRBJ1-1; size: .
DNA: TGTGCCAGCAGCGTAGGCGCTATCATCACCGGGGAGCTGTTTTTT; CDR3: CASSVGAIITGELFF; D: .; V: TRBV9; J: TRBJ2-2; size: .
DNA: TGTGCCAGTAGTTTGACAGGGAACACTGAAGCTTTCTTT; CDR3: CASSLTGNTEAFF; D: .; V: TRBV19; J: TRBJ1-1; size: .
DNA: TGTGCCTGGAGCGCTTCAGGGGTAGCTAATGAAAAACTGTTTTTT; CDR3: CAWSASGVANEKLFF; D: .; V: TRBV30; J: TRBJ1-4; size: .
DNA: TGTGCCAGCAGCTTAACGACCGGGGGACTAGTCGAGAAGTTCTTC; CDR3: CASSLTTGGLVEKFF; D: TRBD2; V: TRBV7-3; J: TRBJ2-1; size: .